These 27 T cell receptor beta chains were sequenced from one sample in a study of cytomegalovirus exposure and HLA in healthy donors. The PCR made use of 60 Vbeta and 13 Jbeta primers. Sequenced by immunoSEQ multiplex PCR; TCRdb stores in-frame clones only, minus some. The sample has 150,000 to 200,000 clones, about 70% seen once. Sequencing used PBMCs. Receptor source: a male donor in good health and CMV-seronegative.

The chain recombines TRBV27 with TRBJ1-1; the D is unclear. Deletions cut 3 bases from V and 1 base from J, with 9 bases between. CDR3 length: 14 amino acids. The germline gives CDR1 MNHEY, CDR2 SMNVEV (reference sequence). This CDR3 reads CASSFTGKNTEAFF. The CDR3 DNA sequence: TGTGCCAGCAGTTTTACCGGGAAGAACACTGAAGCTTTCTTT.

The CDR3 bases are TGTGCCAGCAGCTTGGCCCCTCACCAAGAGACCCAGTACTTC. It translates to CASSLAPHQETQYF. The rearrangement uses TRBV5-4 and TRBJ2-5; D is undetermined. Germline values: CDR1 SGHNT, CDR2 YYREEE (reference sequence). V lost 0 bases to trimming and J lost 0 bases, with 6 bases between them. The CDR3 totals 14 residues. Full variable domain (rest looked up from reference TRBV5-4 and TRBJ2-5): ETGVTQSPTHLIKTRGQQVTLRCSSQSGHNTVSWYQQALGQGPQFIFQYYREEENGRGNFPPRFSGLQFPNYSSELNVNALELDDSALYLCASSLAPHQETQYFGPGTRLLVL.

This clone was observed once. This chain uses TRBV27 with TRBJ1-1; 11 bases align to TRBD1. J was trimmed by 4 bases and V by 5 bases; bases with no gene match: 6. Looked up from germline, CDR1 is MNHEY and CDR2 is SMNVEV (reference sequence). This CDR3 region has 15 residues. The CDR3 nucleotides are TGTGCCAGCAGTCGATCCGGGACAGGGGGCACTGAAGCTTTCTTT. It translates to CASSRSGTGGTEAFF.

This clone was counted only a few times. The chain uses TRBV6-1 and TRBJ2-1; tentative D call: TRBD1 (6 bases). The CDR3 is made up of 16 amino acids. Germline loops: CDR1 MNHNS, CDR2 SASEGT. Trimming took 1 base from V and 4 from J, leaving 14 bases between them. In nucleotides, the CDR3 is TGTGCCAGCAGTGAAGGCCCCGGGACACCGTACAATGAGCAGTTCTTC. It is translated as CASSEGPGTPYNEQFF.

This chain uses TRBV7-2 with TRBJ2-2; 7 bases map to TRBD2. V lost 5 bases, J lost 5 bases, and 11 bases stayed unmatched. The CDR3 contains 16 residues. Germline CDR1 is SGHTA and CDR2 is FQGNSA. For the CDR3, the DNA is TGTGCCAGCAGCCCAACCGGGACTACCTCGACCGGGGAGCTGTTTTTT. Translation gives CASSPTGTTSTGELFF.

The rearrangement links TRBV28 to TRBJ1-3, with 7 bases matching TRBD1. Germline CDR1 MDHEN, CDR2 SYDVKM. The CDR3 is made up of 17 amino acids. The J segment lost 0 bases and the V segment lost 5 bases, leaving 10 bases of the junction unmatched. This CDR3 is CASSPADRRSSGNTIYF. CDR3 in DNA: TGTGCCAGCAGTCCAGCGGACAGGCGAAGCTCTGGAAACACCATATATTTT.

This chain joins TRBV19 and TRBJ2-7; 13 bases are a match to TRBD2. CDR3 length: 15 amino acids. J gave up 2 bases and V 5 bases, and 3 bases lay outside the gene matches. Looked up from germline, CDR1 is LNHDA and CDR2 is SQIVND (reference sequence). The CDR3 DNA sequence: TGTGCCAGTAGTCCTGGGACTAGCGGGGCCTACGAGCAGTACTTC. This translates into CASSPGTSGAYEQYF.

The chain couples TRBV4-1 to TRBJ2-7, with 10 bases lining up with TRBD2. CDR3 length: 16 amino acids. J gave up 1 base and V 4 bases, and 7 bases lay outside the gene matches. CDR1 and CDR2 (germline): MGHRA, YSYEKL. The CDR3, as DNA: TGCGCCAGCAGCCTCCGCGGGACTAGCGTATCCTACGAGCAGTACTTC. This sequence encodes CASSLRGTSVSYEQYF.

V usage is TRBV5-4 and J usage is TRBJ2-1; 13 nucleotides match TRBD2. J gave up 6 bases and V 5 bases, and 8 bases lay outside the gene matches. The CDR3 is made up of 16 amino acids. Germline values: CDR1 SGHNT, CDR2 YYREEE (reference sequence). The DNA for the CDR3 is TGTGCCAGCAGGGGGGGAGGACTAGCGGGAGCCAATGAGCAGTTCTTC. It yields the protein CASRGGGLAGANEQFF.

The chain combines TRBV28 with TRBJ1-5, with 9 bases aligning to TRBD1. V was clipped by 6 bases and J by 0 bases; unmatched bases: 3. The CDR3 contains 15 residues. Germline-derived CDR1 and CDR2 are MDHEN and SYDVKM. CDR3 region: CASRRTGVSNQPQHF. The CDR3 nucleotides are TGTGCCAGCAGACGGACAGGGGTTAGCAATCAGCCCCAGCATTTT.

This chain joins TRBV19 and TRBJ1-2, with TRBD1 as a possible D gene (5 bases). The V end was cut by 6 bases, the J end by 7 bases, with 21 bases between. Germline V gene data show CDR1 as LNHDA and CDR2 as SQIVND (reference sequence). CDR3 length: 15 residues. In nucleotides, the CDR3 is TGTGCCAGTAGCGGAGGGGCTTATCAGTTGGGTGGCTACACCTTC. Residues: CASSGGAYQLGGYTF.

V is TRBV30 and J is TRBJ2-7; TRBD2 is a possible D gene (6 bases). Germline values: CDR1 GTSNPN, CDR2 SVGIG (reference sequence). Trimming cost V 0 bases and J 2 bases, with 8 bases left between them. There are 13 residues in the CDR3. The CDR3 loop is CAWSVGTPYEQYF. The CDR3 DNA is TGTGCCTGGAGTGTAGGGACTCCCTACGAGCAGTACTTC.

The V and J genes are TRBV7-2 and TRBJ2-3, with D perhaps TRBD2 (6 bases). V was shortened by 2 bases and J by 13 bases, with 16 bases between the two germline ends. The CDR3 extends over 13 amino acids. The germline CDR1 and CDR2 sequences are SGHTA and FQGNSA. Here the CDR3 DNA reads TGTGCCAGCAGCTTAAAGGAGGGTCCGAATAAGTATTTT. Protein sequence: CASSLKEGPNKYF.

The rearrangement joins TRBV2 to TRBJ2-3, with 7 bases identical to TRBD2. The CDR3 contains 17 residues. The V gene's germline CDR1 is SNHLY and CDR2 FYNNEI. Germline trimming cut 4 bases from V and 3 bases from J; bases unmatched to any gene: 13. The CDR3 coding sequence is TGTGCCAGCAGTGCGCGGGGCGGGAGCGTCAAAACAGATACGCAGTATTTT. This codes for CASSARGGSVKTDTQYF.

The V gene is TRBV6-1, the J gene TRBJ2-7; the D is unclear. Germline V gene data show CDR1 as MNHNS and CDR2 as SASEGT. The V end lost 8 bases, the J end lost 2 bases, and 16 bases lay between the germline ends. CDR3 size: 14 residues. CDR3 DNA: TGTGCCAGCCTGAGGCAGCAACCCACCTACGAGCAGTACTTC. It encodes CASLRQQPTYEQYF.

This sequence joins TRBV5-1 and TRBJ2-2; D may be TRBD1 (5 bases). The CDR3 sequence is 15 residues long. Trimming left V 0 bases short and J 5 bases short, with 11 bases between. CDR1 is SGHRS and CDR2 is YFSETQ in the germline V gene. CDR3 sequence: CASSLEMGRTGELFF. CDR3 in DNA: TGCGCCAGCAGCTTGGAAATGGGGCGGACCGGGGAGCTGTTTTTT.

The chain recombines TRBV4-3 with TRBJ1-1; D is perhaps TRBD1 (6 bases). Germline lookup yields CDR1 LGHNA and CDR2 YSLEER. The CDR3 is 17 residues long. V was trimmed by 0 bases and J by 1 base, leaving 15 bases between them. Written as DNA, the CDR3 is TGCGCCAGCAGCCAAGAGAGTAACCTACAGGGGAACACTGAAGCTTTCTTT. Translation gives CASSQESNLQGNTEAFF.

The chain combines TRBV18 with TRBJ1-1, with 7 bases aligning to TRBD1. Germline CDR1 is KGHSH and CDR2 is LQKENI. The CDR3 has 13 residues. With 3 bases clipped from V and 5 bases from J, the junction kept 3 bases outside the gene matches. The CDR3 coding sequence is TGTGCCAGCTCACCCCCGGGACAGACTGAAGCTTTCTTT. Protein sequence: CASSPPGQTEAFF.

The gene calls are TRBV30 and TRBJ2-7, with D uncertain. The CDR3 covers 11 residues. Looked up from germline, CDR1 is GTSNPN and CDR2 is SVGIG (reference sequence). The V gene lost 3 bases and the J gene lost 6 bases, with 9 bases spanning the gap. Here the CDR3 reads CAWSELGEQYF. As DNA, the CDR3 is TGTGCCTGGAGCGAACTTGGCGAGCAGTACTTC. The complete variable domain, with remaining parts taken from reference TRBV30 and TRBJ2-7, reads SQTIHQWPATLVQPVGSPLSLECTVEGTSNPNLYWYRQAAGRGLQLLFYSVGIGQISSEVPQNLSASRPQDRQFILSSKKLLLSDSGFYLCAWSELGEQYFGPGTRLTVT.

The gene calls are TRBV11-2 and TRBJ2-5, with TRBD2 matching over 12 bases. The CDR3 contains 16 residues. J was trimmed by 7 bases and V by 0 bases; bases with no gene match: 6. CDR1 SGHAT and CDR2 FQNNGV come from the germline V gene. CDR3 sequence: CASSLESSGRVWTQYF. The CDR3 region has the DNA TGTGCCAGCAGCTTAGAATCTAGCGGGAGGGTATGGACCCAGTACTTC.

V and J are TRBV18 and TRBJ1-4, with TRBD1 matching over 7 bases. CDR3 size: 15 residues. V lost 3 bases, J lost 6 bases, and 7 bases stayed unmatched. Germline lookup yields CDR1 KGHSH and CDR2 LQKENI. The CDR3 DNA reads as TGTGCCAGCTCACCTCAGACAGGGATTGATGAAAAACTGTTTTTT. Protein product: CASSPQTGIDEKLFF.

This chain joins TRBV29-1 and TRBJ1-3; 7 bases align to TRBD1. Germline assignment: CDR1 SQVTM and CDR2 ANQGSEA. The J segment lost 2 bases and the V segment lost 6 bases, leaving 4 bases of the junction unmatched. The CDR3 has 13 residues. The CDR3 DNA reads TGCAGCGTACGACAGGGTCCTGGAAACACCATATATTTT. Protein: CSVRQGPGNTIYF.

The chain has TRBV5-1 and TRBJ1-1; D gene uncertain. V was shortened by 0 bases and J by 6 bases, with 15 bases between the two germline ends. The V gene's germline CDR1 is SGHRS and CDR2 YFSETQ. This CDR3 comprises 15 residues. The CDR3, as DNA: TGCGCCAGCAGCTTGGAGTCCCTGGTCGAGTCTGAAGCTTTCTTT. Its protein product is CASSLESLVESEAFF. The complete variable domain, with remaining parts taken from reference TRBV5-1 and TRBJ1-1, reads KAGVTQTPRYLIKTRGQQVTLSCSPISGHRSVSWYQQTPGQGLQFLFEYFSETQRNKGNFPGRFSGRQFSNSRSEMNVSTLELGDSALYLCASSLESLVESEAFFGQGTRLTVV.

The genes are TRBV4-3 and TRBJ2-7; TRBD2 matches at 7 bases. V dropped 1 base and J dropped 4; count of bases not matched to a gene: 7. The CDR3 spans 15 residues. Germline CDR1 reads LGHNA; CDR2 reads YSLEER. For the CDR3, the DNA is TGCGCCAGCAGCCAAGGGCGGGACTATGCGTACGAGCAGTACTTC. This gives the protein CASSQGRDYAYEQYF.

The chain is built from TRBV2 and TRBJ2-3; D perhaps matches TRBD2 (6 bases). CDR1 and CDR2 (germline): SNHLY, FYNNEI. V was shortened by 4 bases and J by 5 bases, with 13 bases between the two germline ends. This CDR3 region has 14 residues. CDR3 sequence reads: CASSVKVGGDTQYF. As DNA, the CDR3 is TGTGCCAGCAGTGTTAAGGTCGGGGGAGATACGCAGTATTTT. The whole variable domain, filled in from reference TRBV2 and TRBJ2-3, reads EPEVTQTPSHQVTQMGQEVILRCVPISNHLYFYWYRQILGQKVEFLVSFYNNEISEKSEIFDDQFSVERPDGSNFTLKIRSTKLEDSAMYFCASSVKVGGDTQYFGPGTRLTVL.

J is TRBJ2-3 and V is TRBV7-2; 12 bases match TRBD2. Germline V CDR1 and CDR2: SGHTA, FQGNSA. The ends lost 5 bases at V and 2 bases at J; junction bases unmatched: 14. The CDR3 runs to 19 residues. CDR3 loop: CASSRIQGLAGGLTDTQYF. The CDR3 DNA reads as TGTGCCAGCAGCCGTATTCAGGGCCTAGCGGGGGGGCTCACAGATACGCAGTATTTT.

This chain connects TRBV13 to TRBJ2-1, with TRBD2 matching over 7 bases. Germline trimming cut 2 bases from V and 0 bases from J; bases unmatched to any gene: 4. Germline CDR1 is PRHDT and CDR2 is FYEKMQ (reference sequence). CDR3 size: 16 residues. In nucleotides, the CDR3 is TGTGCCAGCAGCTTACCTAGCGGCTACTCCTACAATGAGCAGTTCTTC. Protein: CASSLPSGYSYNEQFF.